The clone carrying this T cell receptor beta chain was found a few times. Antigen: not known. This sample is part of a study of regulatory T cells in long-lasting Graves disease. Regarding the study as a whole: Between persistent patients, a few thousand public clonotypes were shared, exceeding the 966 shared between new patients.

Germline V gene sequence: CDR1 LNHDA, CDR2 SQIVND (reference sequence). The V end lost 7 bases, the J end lost 1 base, and 9 bases lay between the germline ends. This CDR3 is 13 amino acids long. Assembly of TCR beta libraries relied on iRepertoire HTBI primers together with Arm-PCR of CDR3 regions. TCRdb independently ran MiXCR on the multiplex PCR reads; one entry per CDR3 protein. This sample carries about 400,000 distinct CDR3 sequences, 15% to 19% of them seen once, and the ten largest clones take 22%. Described time point: newly diagnosed GD, antithyroid drugs for less than 3 months. RNA extracted from PBMCs served as the sequencing template. It was by American Thyroid Association guidelines that Graves' disease was diagnosed.

The source of this sequence is a female donor with Graves disease. Specimen: peripheral blood mononuclear cells (PBMCs), collected at new diagnosis, from a patient treated with antithyroid drugs. The chain couples TRBV19 to TRBJ2-3; a weak D match, TRBD1 (6 bases). The CDR3 DNA sequence: TGTGCCAGTACCTGGACAGGCACAGATACGCAGTATTTT. It yields the protein CASTWTGTDTQYF.